This note documents a single T cell receptor (beta chain) sequence. Its antigen is unidentified. This entry is derived from a study of CD4+ T cells in melanoma. Study observations and caveats: Neoantigen-specific CD4+ T cells in melanoma reportedly had diverse differentiation states.

Germline lookup yields CDR1 LGHNA and CDR2 YNFKEQ. The CDR3 is 16 residues long. After removal of 1 base from V and 0 bases from J, the junction contained 1 base not matched to a gene. Sequenced by immunoSEQ multiplex PCR; TCRdb stores in-frame clones only, minus some. The sample has about 140,000 clones; around 90% are singletons. The genes are TRBV4-2 and TRBJ2-7, with 12 bases that match TRBD2. The sequence was obtained from a human donor with melanoma. The DNA for the CDR3 is TGTGCCAGCAGCCAAGCTAGCGGGGGGGGCTCCTACGAGCAGTACTTC. It codes for CASSQASGGGSYEQYF.